A selection of T cell receptor beta chains follows, all from one sample in a study of T cell repertoires in cytomegalovirus infection. TCRdb re-derived calls from the reads in MiXCR, one entry per CDR3 protein. The sample contains more than 150,000 distinct CDR3 sequences, about 21% of which appear only once. The sequenced sample consisted of PBMCs. Every receptor here comes from a human donor in good health (CMV status not recorded). Some clones in this sample may be carry-over from other donors' samples. The CDR3 runs from the conserved cysteine through the conserved F or W. The size entry is marked missing in some rows and otherwise reads once, few, many or a size class.

TRBV6-6 | few | CASSYTTGSNYGYTF
TRBV11-2 | many | CASSLGREGYYEQYF
TRBV6-6 | - | CASSYSKESPTADTQYF
TRBV6-2/TRBV6-3 | - | CASSPLDSPGTEAFF
TRBV20-1 | - | CSARYGVQTGELFF
TRBV28 | - | CASSSLVAFF
TRBV7-2 | - | CASSLPHGGRYNGELFF
TRBV27 | - | CASSVNRVDNEKLFF
TRBV4-1 | - | CASSQKIGQGAYEQYF
TRBV12-3/TRBV12-4 | many | CASSQQGAMGNQPQHF
TRBV7-2 | many | CASSSGLAGGYEQYF
TRBV6-2/TRBV6-3 | few | CASSSLTGSPNTEAFF
TRBV19 | - | CASSIMGESTDTQYF
TRBV7-2 | many | CASSLAGILSYNEQFF
TRBV12-3/TRBV12-4 | few | CASSLPGVSTDTQYF
TRBV28 | many | CASSYPVGYEQYF
TRBV15 | few | CATSRVSSQETQYF
TRBV18 | - | CASSPPARAYTF
TRBV19 | few | CASSITVSFTDTQYF
TRBV7-9 | - | CASSFGGGGGYGYTF
TRBV12-3/TRBV12-4 | many | CASSLRDRGLAYNEQFF
TRBV7-9 | many | CASSPTGTSGYNEQFF
TRBV30 | - | CAWSVGGRSKNIQYF
TRBV11-2 | - | CASTIGEGTYNSPLHF
TRBV7-9 | few | CASSFRQGKAEAFF
TRBV3-1 | once | CASSQEPSRSYEQYF
TRBV7-2 | many | CASSLRGAKTEAFF
TRBV5-1 | - | CASSGGTGYNEQFF
TRBV28 | - | CASSPISNQPQHF
TRBV7-2 | many | CASSHQGGSGNQETQYF
TRBV7-9 | - | CASSQKNEQYF
TRBV7-9 | - | CATGAGGDYNEQFF
TRBV7-2 | many | CASSSGHLATNEKLFF
TRBV5-1 | - | CASSFLDRGYEQYF
TRBV7-6 | few | CASSFTGGKETQYF
TRBV27 | many | CASSFLTGAPSPLHF
TRBV6-5 | - | CASSPGQGNYNEQFF
TRBV5-4 | few | CASSSKGVEVSFQYF
TRBV18 | few | CASSPQGDTEAFF
TRBV7-9 | many | CASSPLGGRGDEQYF
TRBV7-6 | many | CASSSGTGNTGELFF
TRBV9 | - | CASSVAQGASETQYF
TRBV6-6 | few | CASGNRGSWAFF
TRBV6-5 | few | CASSDFGRNSGNTIYF
TRBV19 | - | CASSIISSSYNEQFF
TRBV7-2 | few | CASSSRSGGFDGYTF
TRBV12-3/TRBV12-4 | many | CASSFPGRKYNEQFF
TRBV27 | - | CASILHDWETQYF
TRBV7-2 | - | CASNLQGGQPQHF
TRBV12-3/TRBV12-4 | many | CASSSQGAPNQPQHF
TRBV7-2 | - | CASSVTTVTDTQYF
TRBV5-1 | - | CASSTGGTYEQYF
TRBV12-3/TRBV12-4 | few | CASSFYRGRSGNTIYF